This T cell receptor beta chain was retrieved from a study of blood T cell repertoires in COVID-19. Method: immunoSEQ multiplex PCR; TCRdb's copy keeps in-frame clones and lacks some. Here the sample spans more than 110,000 clones, almost 85% being singletons. The CDR3 totals 14 residues. CDR1 is KGHSY and CDR2 is FQNENV in the germline V gene. V gave up 6 bases and J gave up 10 bases, with 16 bases separating them. The V call is TRBV16, the J call TRBJ1-6, with TRBD1 as a possible D gene (6 bases). This TCR was recovered from a man aged 40-55 years with acute COVID-19. Source material: PBMCs or T cells enriched from blood (not recorded which). In nucleotides, the CDR3 is TGTGCCAGCAGACGAACAGGGTTAAGCTCACCCCTCCACTTT. Protein product: CASRRTGLSSPLHF.